This T cell receptor (beta chain) was retrieved from a study of T cells expressing NK-cell markers. Study overall: The authors derived TCR beta repertoires from sorted CD3+CD56+NKG2C+, CD3+CD56+NKG2C- and CD3+CD56-NKG2C+ T cells.

The CDR3 loop spans 13 amino acids. Germline V gene data show CDR1 as KGHSH and CDR2 as LQKENI. TCRdb reprocessed the 5' RACE reads; each CDR3 protein has one entry and no DNA is given. The sample has about 550,000 distinct CDR3 sequences; the top ten hold roughly 3.5%. This clonotype was sampled from a man aged 18 to 29 in good health. The V call is TRBV18, the J call TRBJ2-1. Sequencing was performed on blood T cells: a sorted CD56 or NKG2C T cell subset, CD4+ or CD8+ T cells, or bulk PBMC T cells (not recorded which). CDR3 loop: CASSPGARNEQFF.